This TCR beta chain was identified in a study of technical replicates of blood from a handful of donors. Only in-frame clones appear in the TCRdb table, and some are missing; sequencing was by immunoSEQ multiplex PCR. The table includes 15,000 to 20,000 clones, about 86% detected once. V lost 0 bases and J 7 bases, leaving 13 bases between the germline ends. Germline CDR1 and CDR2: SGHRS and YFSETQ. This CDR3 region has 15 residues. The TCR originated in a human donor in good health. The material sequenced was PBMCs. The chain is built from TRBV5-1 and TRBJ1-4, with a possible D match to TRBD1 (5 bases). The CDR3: CASSLVGGVLEKLFF. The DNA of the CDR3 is TGCGCCAGCAGCTTGGTGGGAGGGGTCCTTGAAAAACTGTTTTTT. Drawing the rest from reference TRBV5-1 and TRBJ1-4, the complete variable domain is KAGVTQTPRYLIKTRGQQVTLSCSPISGHRSVSWYQQTPGQGLQFLFEYFSETQRNKGNFPGRFSGRQFSNSRSEMNVSTLELGDSALYLCASSLVGGVLEKLFFGSGTQLSVL.